This T cell receptor (beta chain) was found in a study of blood T cell repertoires in COVID-19. This table comes from immunoSEQ multiplex PCR, and its TCRdb copy is limited to in-frame clones, with some not included. Of 350,000 or so clones listed, 88% are singletons. This CDR3 has 14 residues. Germline V gene sequence: CDR1 SGHAT, CDR2 FQNNGV. Trimming stripped 2 bases from V and 0 bases from J, with 4 bases between. V and J are TRBV11-2 and TRBJ1-4; the D is unclear. Sequenced: PBMCs or T cells enriched from blood (not recorded which). The TCR was taken from a woman younger than 45 who had been exposed to COVID-19. CDR3 sequence (DNA): TGTGCCAGCAGCTTAATAGCAACTAATGAAAAACTGTTTTTT. Translating gives CASSLIATNEKLFF.